A single sample gave rise to the 31 T cell receptor beta chains below, sequenced in a study of shared clonotypes between healthy human individuals. The repertoire was sequenced with immunoSEQ multiplex PCR; TCRdb's copy has only in-frame clones and lacks some. The sample lists some 2.3 million clones; 90% to 95% were seen once. Input material: naive CD4+ T cells from PBMCs. Subset defined: CD45RA+ positively selected. These receptors were obtained from a young man in good health. Some clones in this sample may be carry-over from other donors' samples.

The rearrangement uses TRBV4-1 and TRBJ1-2, with D possibly TRBD1 on 5 matching bases. Trimming took 0 bases from V and 6 from J, leaving 14 bases between them. Germline CDR1 MGHRA, CDR2 YSYEKL. The CDR3 has 15 residues. CDR3 sequence reads: CASSQEPGGRDGYTF. CDR3 sequence (DNA): TGCGCCAGCAGCCAAGAACCCGGGGGGAGGGATGGCTACACCTTC.

The CDR3, as DNA: TGTGCCAGCAGCCAAGAAGGCAGCGGGGTCAGCAATCAGCCCCAGCATTTT. It specifies CASSQEGSGVSNQPQHF. The rearrangement links TRBV4-2 to TRBJ1-5; no definite D call. V was shortened by 0 bases and J by 1 base, with 13 bases between the two germline ends. The germline gives CDR1 LGHNA, CDR2 YNFKEQ. The CDR3 consists of 17 residues.

The rearrangement joins TRBV7-9 to TRBJ1-5; no firm D call. Germline assignment: CDR1 SEHNR and CDR2 FQNEAQ (reference sequence). The CDR3 length is 14 residues. V was cut by 3 bases and J by 7 bases, with 13 bases left in between. The CDR3: CASSLEGGGQPQHF. The CDR3 coding sequence is TGTGCCAGCAGCTTGGAAGGAGGAGGCCAGCCCCAGCATTTT.

The gene calls are TRBV7-9 and TRBJ1-6; TRBD1 might be the D (6 bases). Germline V gene lookup returns CDR1 SEHNR and CDR2 FQNEAQ (reference sequence). The V and J ends lost 8 bases and 9 bases respectively, with 17 bases between them. The CDR3 sequence is 14 residues long. The CDR3 nucleotides read TGTGCCAGCGCCGTGCAGGGGCCGGGTTCACCCCTCCACTTT. Translation: CASAVQGPGSPLHF.

The genes are TRBV6-6 and TRBJ2-2; no reliable D call. V was cut by 6 bases and J by 6 bases, with 5 bases left in between. The CDR3 runs 11 residues. Germline CDR1 is MNHNY and CDR2 is SVGAGI (reference sequence). This chain's CDR3 is CASSIAGELFF. DNA for the CDR3: TGTGCCAGCAGCATTGCCGGGGAGCTGTTTTTT.

In the case of this clone: Other DNA sequences in the same sample also yield this CDR3. The chain recombines TRBV28 with TRBJ1-1, with D possibly TRBD1 on 6 matching bases. Germline CDR1 MDHEN, CDR2 SYDVKM. The CDR3 is 13 amino acids. Trimming left V 5 bases short and J 1 base short, with 8 bases between. DNA for the CDR3: TGTGCCAGCAGTCAAGGGGGGAACACTGAAGCTTTCTTT. Encoded protein: CASSQGGNTEAFF.

In its sample, this clone was seen once. The chain links TRBV2 to TRBJ2-7; D possibly corresponds to TRBD2 (6 bases). V was shortened by 4 bases and J by 0 bases, with 13 bases between the two germline ends. The CDR3 has 15 amino acids. Germline V gives CDR1 SNHLY, CDR2 FYNNEI. The CDR3 bases are TGTGCCAGCAGTGCTGGCGGGGCCCGCTCCTACGAGCAGTACTTC. It yields the protein CASSAGGARSYEQYF. Full variable domain (rest looked up from reference TRBV2 and TRBJ2-7): EPEVTQTPSHQVTQMGQEVILRCVPISNHLYFYWYRQILGQKVEFLVSFYNNEISEKSEIFDDQFSVERPDGSNFTLKIRSTKLEDSAMYFCASSAGGARSYEQYFGPGTRLTVT.

The gene calls are TRBV5-4 and TRBJ1-2, with D tentatively TRBD1 (6 bases). Germline assignment: CDR1 SGHNT and CDR2 YYREEE (reference sequence). The V gene lost 3 bases and the J gene lost 5 bases, with 20 bases spanning the gap. The CDR3 contains 16 residues. CDR3 protein: CASSSATGLFAYGYTF. CDR3 nucleotides: TGTGCCAGCAGCTCGGCCACAGGGTTATTCGCGTATGGCTACACCTTC.

The chain combines TRBV29-1 with TRBJ2-5; D call uncertain. V dropped 7 bases and J dropped 5 bases, with 14 bases sitting between them. The CDR3 is 12 amino acids. CDR1 and CDR2 from the germline V gene are SQVTM and ANQGSEA. The DNA for the CDR3 is TGCAGCGCCAGATGGGGTTGGGAGACCCAGTACTTC. Amino acid sequence: CSARWGWETQYF.

This clone has more than one count but fewer than ten. In the same sample, other DNA sequences code for this CDR3. This rearrangement joins TRBV9 to TRBJ1-3; no firm D call. Looked up from germline, CDR1 is SGDLS and CDR2 is YYNGEE. The CDR3 spans 15 residues. V was pared by 0 bases and J by 0 bases, with 7 bases between. The CDR3 reads CASSVGRSSGNTIYF. CDR3 nucleotides: TGTGCCAGCAGCGTAGGCAGGAGCTCTGGAAACACCATATATTTT.

This chain uses TRBV15 with TRBJ2-3; 11 bases line up with TRBD2. The CDR3 runs to 15 residues. Looked up from germline, CDR1 is LNHNV and CDR2 is YYDKDF (reference sequence). Trimming removed 1 base from V and 5 bases from J; junction bases left unmatched: 2. The CDR3 here is CATSRGLAGGDTQYF. The CDR3, as DNA: TGTGCCACCAGCAGAGGTCTAGCGGGAGGAGATACGCAGTATTTT.

The genes are TRBV5-1 and TRBJ2-7; TRBD2 is a possible D gene (5 bases). The germline V and J ends were trimmed by 0 bases and 2 bases, with 12 bases remaining between them. CDR3 length equals 15 residues. Per the germline V gene, CDR1 is SGHRS and CDR2 is YFSETQ. DNA of the CDR3: TGCGCCAGCAGCTTGGCCCCTAGCAGAACCTACGAGCAGTACTTC. The encoded protein is CASSLAPSRTYEQYF.

The rearrangement uses TRBV18 and TRBJ1-3; D might be TRBD1 (6 bases). The CDR3 spans 16 residues. Trimming shortened V by 6 bases and J by 0 bases, and 15 bases separated the two germline ends. Looked up from germline, CDR1 is KGHSH and CDR2 is LQKENI. The DNA of the CDR3 is TGTGCCAGCTCCCCCCAAGGGGGTTCCTCTGGAAACACCATATATTTT. The encoded protein is CASSPQGGSSGNTIYF.

This clone has only one observation. This sequence joins TRBV19 and TRBJ1-2; maybe TRBD1 (5 bases). Germline lookup yields CDR1 LNHDA and CDR2 SQIVND (reference sequence). The length of the CDR3 is 14 residues. V was pared by 3 bases and J by 8 bases, with 16 bases between. The CDR3 region has the DNA TGTGCCAGTAGTATCTTCCAGGGCCAAGAGGGCTACACCTTC. Translating gives CASSIFQGQEGYTF.

Concerning this clone: Other DNA sequences in this specimen translate into the identical CDR3. V is TRBV5-1 and J is TRBJ2-5; no firm D call. V was clipped by 0 bases and J by 2 bases, with 8 bases between them. The CDR3 runs to 14 residues. Germline V gene data show CDR1 as SGHRS and CDR2 as YFSETQ. The CDR3 is CASSLGTSQETQYF. CDR3 DNA sequence: TGCGCCAGCAGCTTGGGAACCTCTCAAGAGACCCAGTACTTC.

The chain combines TRBV28 with TRBJ2-4; D uncertain. Germline CDR1 and CDR2: MDHEN and SYDVKM. Between the trimmed V and J ends, which lost 2 bases and 7 bases, there was a span of 6 bases. The CDR3 extends over 12 amino acids. In nucleotides, the CDR3 is TGTGCCAGCAGTTTAACACGGAACATTCAGTACTTC. It codes for CASSLTRNIQYF. The full variable domain, in which reference TRBV28 and TRBJ2-4 provide the parts outside the CDR3, is DVKVTQSSRYLVKRTGEKVFLECVQDMDHENMFWYRQDPGLGLRLIYFSYDVKMKEKGDIPEGYSVSREKKERFSLILESASTNQTSMYLCASSLTRNIQYFGAGTRLSVL.

The chain uses TRBV7-9 and TRBJ1-2; 8 bases are shared with TRBD1. There are 15 residues in the CDR3. Trimming took 2 bases from V and 4 from J; bases not matched to a gene: 6. The germline V gene has CDR1 SEHNR and CDR2 FQNEAQ (reference sequence). DNA of the CDR3: TGTGCCAGCAGCTTATCTCCCGGACAGGGCTATGGCTACACCTTC. The encoded protein is CASSLSPGQGYGYTF.

The chain has TRBV25-1 and TRBJ2-7; D perhaps matches TRBD2 (7 bases). Germline-derived CDR1 and CDR2 are MGHDK and SYGVNS. The germline V and J ends were trimmed by 2 bases and 6 bases, with 11 bases remaining between them. The CDR3 loop spans 13 amino acids. The CDR3 coding sequence is TGTGCCAGCAGTGAAACAAGGGGGGGCGAGCAGTACTTC. Its protein is CASSETRGGEQYF.

The gene calls are TRBV4-1 and TRBJ2-2, with TRBD1 as a possible D gene (6 bases). V was shortened by 1 base and J by 3 bases, with 12 bases between the two germline ends. The length of the CDR3 is 16 residues. The germline V gene encodes CDR1 MGHRA and CDR2 YSYEKL. CDR3 region: CASSQGGRGHTGELFF. CDR3 coding DNA: TGCGCCAGCAGCCAAGGGGGCAGGGGACACACCGGGGAGCTGTTTTTT.

The V gene is TRBV28, the J gene TRBJ1-1; 9 bases fit TRBD1. Germline trimming cut 2 bases from V and 1 base from J; bases unmatched to any gene: 5. CDR3 size: 16 residues. The germline V gene encodes CDR1 MDHEN and CDR2 SYDVKM. CDR3 sequence: CASSLGGTGSNTEAFF. CDR3 in DNA: TGTGCCAGCAGTTTAGGGGGGACAGGGTCGAACACTGAAGCTTTCTTT.

This chain uses TRBV9 with TRBJ1-3; 7 nucleotides line up with TRBD1. The V gene end was trimmed by 3 bases and the J gene end by 0 bases; junction bases not matched to a gene: 9. Germline V gene sequence: CDR1 SGDLS, CDR2 YYNGEE. CDR3 length: 17 amino acids. The CDR3 DNA is TGTGCCAGCAGCGCCGGGACAGCCGTATACTCTGGAAACACCATATATTTT. This gives the protein CASSAGTAVYSGNTIYF.

This clone was detected only once. The same CDR3 is also encoded by other DNA sequences in this sample. The rearrangement uses TRBV7-2 and TRBJ2-3; 10 nucleotides match TRBD2. The germline CDR1 and CDR2 sequences are SGHTA and FQGNSA. V shed 3 bases and J 1 base; nucleotides not matched to a gene: 4. CDR3 length equals 16 residues. CDR3 DNA: TGTGCCAGCAGCTTGCTAGCGGGAGCGGGCACAGATACGCAGTATTTT. It translates to CASSLLAGAGTDTQYF.

This clone was seen just once. The gene calls are TRBV7-8 and TRBJ2-2; D might be TRBD1 (5 bases). V shed 2 bases and J shed 3 bases, with 13 bases lying between them. The V gene's germline CDR1 is SGHVS and CDR2 FQNEAQ. CDR3 length: 16 amino acids. The CDR3 is CASSLLQGRDTGELFF. The CDR3 bases are TGTGCCAGCAGCTTATTGCAGGGTCGGGACACCGGGGAGCTGTTTTTT.

The chain links TRBV2 to TRBJ2-3, with D uncertain. Germline V gene data show CDR1 as SNHLY and CDR2 as FYNNEI. This CDR3 contains 14 residues. V shed 1 base and J shed 5 bases, with 10 bases lying between them. The CDR3 DNA is TGTGCCAGCAGTGAAGGTGTAAGAGTAGATACGCAGTATTTT. This gives the protein CASSEGVRVDTQYF.

The chain recombines TRBV5-1 with TRBJ1-5; tentatively, D is TRBD1 (5 bases). V was clipped by 1 base and J by 1 base, with 9 bases between them. The CDR3 totals 15 residues. The V gene's germline CDR1 is SGHRS and CDR2 YFSETQ. The CDR3, as DNA: TGCGCCAGCAGCTTGTCGGCAGGGAGCAATCAGCCCCAGCATTTT. Protein sequence: CASSLSAGSNQPQHF. Filled out from reference TRBV5-1 and TRBJ1-5, the complete variable domain reads KAGVTQTPRYLIKTRGQQVTLSCSPISGHRSVSWYQQTPGQGLQFLFEYFSETQRNKGNFPGRFSGRQFSNSRSEMNVSTLELGDSALYLCASSLSAGSNQPQHFGDGTRLSIL.

The chain is built from TRBV5-8 and TRBJ2-5, with D possibly TRBD1 on 6 matching bases. The CDR3 length is 15 residues. Germline V gives CDR1 SGHTS, CDR2 YDEGEE. V lost 4 bases, J lost 2 bases, and 15 bases lay in between. CDR3 DNA sequence: TGTGCCAGCAGCCAAAGAAGGACAGCTCAAGAGACCCAGTACTTC. Residues: CASSQRRTAQETQYF.

This clone was seen once. CDR3 loop: CASSRVPSGANVLTF. The CDR3 DNA reads TGCGCCAGCAGCCGCGTGCCCTCTGGGGCCAACGTCCTGACTTTC. The chain employs TRBV5-1 and TRBJ2-6; D not resolved. Germline values: CDR1 SGHRS, CDR2 YFSETQ. V was pared by 4 bases and J by 0 bases, with 8 bases between. CDR3 length: 15 residues.

Notes on this clone: At the DNA level, this CDR3 is encoded by other sequences in the same sample as well. The rearrangement links TRBV5-1 to TRBJ2-2; D not resolved. V dropped 0 bases and J dropped 4 bases, with 7 bases sitting between them. Germline V gene sequence: CDR1 SGHRS, CDR2 YFSETQ. This CDR3 is 14 amino acids long. The CDR3 reads CASSLAAVTGELFF. The CDR3 coding sequence is TGCGCCAGCAGCTTGGCCGCGGTCACCGGGGAGCTGTTTTTT.

J is TRBJ1-1 and V is TRBV15; D remains ambiguous. V was clipped by 5 bases and J by 7 bases, with 14 bases between them. In germline, CDR1 is LNHNV, CDR2 YYDKDF (reference sequence). The length of the CDR3 is 13 residues. DNA of the CDR3: TGTGCCACCAGCTACCGTCAAGGGAATGAAGCTTTCTTT. It is translated as CATSYRQGNEAFF.

The gene calls are TRBV4-1 and TRBJ2-4; D is unresolved. This CDR3 contains 13 residues. The germline V and J ends were trimmed by 1 base and 3 bases, with 4 bases remaining between them. Germline V gives CDR1 MGHRA, CDR2 YSYEKL. The CDR3 region has the DNA TGCGCCAGCAGCCAAGTTGGCAAAAACATTCAGTACTTC. Protein sequence: CASSQVGKNIQYF.

The chain uses TRBV30 and TRBJ2-5; D not certain. Germline V gene sequence: CDR1 GTSNPN, CDR2 SVGIG (reference sequence). The V and J ends lost 4 bases and 2 bases respectively, with 5 bases between them. The CDR3 length is 11 residues. As DNA, the CDR3 is TGTGCCTGGACAGCTCAAGAGACCCAGTACTTC. This sequence encodes CAWTAQETQYF.